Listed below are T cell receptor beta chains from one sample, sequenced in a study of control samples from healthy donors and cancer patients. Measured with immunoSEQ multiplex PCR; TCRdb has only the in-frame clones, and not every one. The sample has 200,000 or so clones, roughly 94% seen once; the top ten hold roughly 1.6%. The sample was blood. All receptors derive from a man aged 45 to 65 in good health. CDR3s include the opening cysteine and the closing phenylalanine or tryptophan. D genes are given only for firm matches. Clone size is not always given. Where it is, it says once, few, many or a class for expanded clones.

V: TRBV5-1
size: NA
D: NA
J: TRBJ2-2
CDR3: CASSLEVPNTGELFF
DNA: TGCGCCAGCAGCTTGGAAGTCCCGAACACCGGGGAGCTGTTTTTT

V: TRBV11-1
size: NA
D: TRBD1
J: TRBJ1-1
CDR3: CASSLGGQGAAFF
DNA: TGTGCCAGCAGCTTAGGGGGACAGGGAGCCGCTTTCTTT

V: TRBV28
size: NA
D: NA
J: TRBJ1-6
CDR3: CASSDRFLGSPLHF
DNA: TGTGCCAGCAGCGACAGGTTCCTGGGGTCACCCCTCCACTTT

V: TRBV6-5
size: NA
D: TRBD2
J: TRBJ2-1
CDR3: CASSSKRGVYNEQFF
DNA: TGTGCCAGCAGTAGCAAGCGGGGAGTTTACAATGAGCAGTTCTTC

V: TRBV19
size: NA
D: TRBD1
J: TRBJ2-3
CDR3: CASSLDRGADTQYF
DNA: TGTGCCAGTAGTCTGGACAGGGGCGCAGATACGCAGTATTTT

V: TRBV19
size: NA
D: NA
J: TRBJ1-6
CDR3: CAIRYRVVSPLHF
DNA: TGTGCCATTCGATACAGGGTGGTCTCACCCCTCCACTTT

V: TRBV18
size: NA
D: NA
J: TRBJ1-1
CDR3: CASSPQSDKNTEAFF
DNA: TGTGCCAGCTCACCGCAATCGGACAAGAACACTGAAGCTTTCTTT

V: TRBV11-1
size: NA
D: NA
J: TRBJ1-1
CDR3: CASSRDGVEAFF
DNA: TGTGCCAGCAGTCGAGATGGGGTTGAAGCTTTCTTT

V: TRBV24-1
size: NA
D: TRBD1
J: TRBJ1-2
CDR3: CATSSPAGGSYGYTF
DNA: TGTGCCACCAGCTCCCCTGCAGGGGGCAGCTATGGCTACACCTTC

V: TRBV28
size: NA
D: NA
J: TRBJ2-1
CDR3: CASSTWGHGSSYNEQFF
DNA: TGTGCCAGCAGCACCTGGGGGCACGGCAGCTCCTACAATGAGCAGTTCTTC

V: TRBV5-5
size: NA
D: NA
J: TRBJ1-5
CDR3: CASSFASNQPQHF
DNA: TGTGCCAGCAGCTTCGCCAGCAATCAGCCCCAGCATTTT

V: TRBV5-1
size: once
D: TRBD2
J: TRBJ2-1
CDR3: CASSLLIGGGDEQFF
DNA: TGCGCCAGCAGCCTTCTTATCGGGGGAGGGGATGAGCAGTTCTTC

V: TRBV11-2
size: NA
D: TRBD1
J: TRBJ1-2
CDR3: CASSHLQGTVNYGYTF
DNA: TGTGCCAGCAGCCACCTACAGGGGACTGTAAACTATGGCTACACCTTC

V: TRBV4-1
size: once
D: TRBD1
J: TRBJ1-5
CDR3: CASSHSPGTGNSNQPQHF
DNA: TGCGCCAGCAGCCATAGTCCCGGGACAGGGAACAGCAATCAGCCCCAGCATTTT

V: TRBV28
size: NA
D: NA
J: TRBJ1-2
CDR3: CASRGQPVRGGYTF
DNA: TGTGCCAGCAGGGGGCAGCCCGTGAGGGGGGGCTACACCTTC

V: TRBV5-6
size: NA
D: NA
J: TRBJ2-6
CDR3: CASSTSAGANVLTF
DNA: TGTGCCAGCAGCACTTCTGCTGGGGCCAACGTCCTGACTTTC

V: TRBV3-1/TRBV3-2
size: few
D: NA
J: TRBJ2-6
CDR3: CASSPAGANVLTF
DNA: TGTGCCAGCAGCCCGGCTGGGGCCAACGTCCTGACTTTC

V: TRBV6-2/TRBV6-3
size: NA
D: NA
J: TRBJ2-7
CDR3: CASSYQGGWYEQYF
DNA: TGTGCCAGCAGTTACCAGGGGGGGTGGTACGAGCAGTACTTC

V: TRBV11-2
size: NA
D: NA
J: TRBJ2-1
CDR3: CASSRADHEQFF
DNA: TGTGCCAGCAGCCGCGCCGACCATGAGCAGTTCTTC

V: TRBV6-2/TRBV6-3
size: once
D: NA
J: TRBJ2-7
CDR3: CASSYVQTYEQYF
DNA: TGTGCCAGCAGTTACGTACAAACCTACGAGCAGTACTTC

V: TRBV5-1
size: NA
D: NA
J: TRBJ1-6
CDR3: CASSLGTDNSPLHF
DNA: TGCGCCAGCAGCTTGGGGACAGATAATTCACCCCTCCACTTT

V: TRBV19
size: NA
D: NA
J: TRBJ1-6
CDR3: CASSITGDNSPLHF
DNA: TGTGCCAGTAGTATCACGGGTGACAATTCACCCCTCCACTTT

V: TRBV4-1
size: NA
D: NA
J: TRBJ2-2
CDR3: CASSQIRQDLTGELFF
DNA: TGCGCCAGCAGCCAGATCCGTCAAGATTTGACCGGGGAGCTGTTTTTT

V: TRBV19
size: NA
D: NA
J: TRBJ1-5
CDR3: CATRPGVGVNQPQHF
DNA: TGTGCCACCCGACCAGGGGTAGGAGTCAATCAGCCCCAGCATTTT

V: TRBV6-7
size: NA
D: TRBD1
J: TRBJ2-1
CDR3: CASSYSTGGSYNEQFF
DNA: TGTGCCAGCAGTTACTCCACAGGGGGCTCCTACAATGAGCAGTTCTTC

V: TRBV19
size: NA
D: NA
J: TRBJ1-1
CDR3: CASSIGNKARNTEAFF
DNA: TGTGCCAGTAGTATAGGGAACAAGGCACGGAACACTGAAGCTTTCTTT

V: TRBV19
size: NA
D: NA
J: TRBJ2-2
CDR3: CAIRRNLNTGELFF
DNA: TGTGCCATCAGACGGAATCTGAACACCGGGGAGCTGTTTTTT

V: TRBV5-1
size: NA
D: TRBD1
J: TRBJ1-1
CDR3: CASSRSRQGLNTEAFF
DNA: TGCGCCAGCAGCCGCTCCAGACAGGGGCTGAACACTGAAGCTTTCTTT

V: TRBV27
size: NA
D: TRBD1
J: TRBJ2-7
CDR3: CASSGGQGSYEQYF
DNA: TGTGCCAGCAGCGGGGGACAGGGCTCCTACGAGCAGTACTTC

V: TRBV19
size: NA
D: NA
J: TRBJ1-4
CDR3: CASSHNRALTDKLFF
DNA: TGTGCCAGTAGTCACAACAGAGCACTCACCGACAAACTGTTTTTT

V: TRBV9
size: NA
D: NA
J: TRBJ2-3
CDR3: CASSVAVSTDTQYF
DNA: TGTGCCAGCAGCGTAGCAGTGAGCACAGATACGCAGTATTTT

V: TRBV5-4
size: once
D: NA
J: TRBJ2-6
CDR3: CASSLVGSSGANVLTF
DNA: TGTGCCAGCAGCTTGGTGGGTAGCTCTGGGGCCAACGTCCTGACTTTC

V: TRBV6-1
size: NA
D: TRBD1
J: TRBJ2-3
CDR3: CASSEGTGGADTQYF
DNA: TGTGCCAGCAGTGAAGGGACAGGGGGCGCAGATACGCAGTATTTT

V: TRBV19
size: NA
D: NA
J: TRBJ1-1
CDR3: CASRTGLGAEAFF
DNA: TGTGCCAGTAGAACGGGTCTAGGAGCTGAAGCTTTCTTT

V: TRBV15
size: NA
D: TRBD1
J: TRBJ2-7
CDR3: CATSDRGTSYEQYF
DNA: TGTGCCACCAGCGACAGGGGGACCTCCTACGAGCAGTACTTC

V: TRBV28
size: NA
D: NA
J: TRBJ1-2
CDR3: CASSSPAGDRGYGYTF
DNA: TGTGCCAGCAGTTCTCCGGCGGGGGATCGGGGGTATGGCTACACCTTC

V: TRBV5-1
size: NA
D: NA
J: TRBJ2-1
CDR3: CASSFRTSLFGYEQFF
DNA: TGCGCCAGCAGCTTTAGGACCAGCCTTTTCGGCTATGAGCAGTTCTTC

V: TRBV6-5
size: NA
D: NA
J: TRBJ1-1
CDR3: CASSLEGLAFF
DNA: TGTGCCAGCAGTTTGGAGGGGTTAGCTTTCTTT

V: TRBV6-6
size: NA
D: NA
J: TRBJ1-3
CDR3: CASSLINTGGDAGNTIYF
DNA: TGTGCCAGCAGTCTGATTAATACGGGGGGCGACGCTGGAAACACCATATATTTT

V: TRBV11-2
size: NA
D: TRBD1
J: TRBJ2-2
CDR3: CASSRLQGAGELFF
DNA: TGTGCCAGCAGCCGTCTCCAGGGGGCCGGGGAGCTGTTTTTT

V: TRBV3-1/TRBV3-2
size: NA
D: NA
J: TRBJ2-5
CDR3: CASSQEEEEGYQETQYF
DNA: TGTGCCAGCAGCCAAGAAGAGGAAGAAGGGTATCAAGAGACCCAGTACTTC